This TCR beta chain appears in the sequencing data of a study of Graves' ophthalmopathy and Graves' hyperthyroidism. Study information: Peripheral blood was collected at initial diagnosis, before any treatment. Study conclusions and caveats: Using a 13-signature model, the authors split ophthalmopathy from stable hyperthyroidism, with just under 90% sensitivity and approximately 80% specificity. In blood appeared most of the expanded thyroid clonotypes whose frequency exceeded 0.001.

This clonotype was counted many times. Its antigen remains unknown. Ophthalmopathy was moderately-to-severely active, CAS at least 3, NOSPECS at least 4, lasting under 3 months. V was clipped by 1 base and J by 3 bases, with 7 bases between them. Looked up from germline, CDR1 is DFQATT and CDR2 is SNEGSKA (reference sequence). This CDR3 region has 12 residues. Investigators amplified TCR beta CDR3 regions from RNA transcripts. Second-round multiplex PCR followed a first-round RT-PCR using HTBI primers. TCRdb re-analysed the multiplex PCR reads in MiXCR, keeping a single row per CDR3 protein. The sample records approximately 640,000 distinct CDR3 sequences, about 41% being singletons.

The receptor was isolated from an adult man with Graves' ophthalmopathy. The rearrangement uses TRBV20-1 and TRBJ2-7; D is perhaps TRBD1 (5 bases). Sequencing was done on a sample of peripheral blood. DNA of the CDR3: TGCAGTGCTAGAGGGGGCAGCTACGAGCAGTACTTC. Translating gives CSARGGSYEQYF.